This T cell receptor beta chain was captured by sequencing in a study of blood T cells in healthy people across ages. Donation came from healthy Caucasian individuals in Russia who were aged roughly 6 to 95. Study-wide findings and caveats: Age showed a roughly linear inverse relationship with TCR beta diversity per million T cells.

A remark on this clonotype: Its antigen is not known.

This CDR3 is built from 14 residues. Germline assignment: CDR1 LNHNV and CDR2 YYDKDF (reference sequence). With 0 bases removed from V and 6 bases from J, the gap between germline ends came to 6 bases. A second PCR, run for roughly 7 to 11 cycles, used a sample-barcoded 5' primer plus a J-beta primer mix. MiXCR, applied by TCRdb to the 5' RACE reads, yields one record per CDR3 protein. The sample consists of 500,000 to 700,000 distinct CDR3 sequences, roughly 31% of them appearing once. The V gene is TRBV15, the J gene TRBJ1-6, with D hard to call. The specimen sequenced was blood. This receptor was identified in a woman of 80 years or more in good health. The CDR3 is CATSRDSSNSPLHF. CDR3 in DNA: TGTGCCACCAGCAGAGATTCAAGTAATTCACCCCTCCACTTT. The variable domain in full, completed from reference TRBV15 and TRBJ1-6, reads DAMVIQNPRYQVTQFGKPVTLSCSQTLNHNVMYWYQQKSSQAPKLLFHYYDKDFNNEADTPDNFQSRRPNTSFCFLDIRSPGLGDTAMYLCATSRDSSNSPLHFGNGTRLTVT.